The 22 T cell receptor beta chains listed next were all sequenced from one sample in a study of blood T cells in healthy people across ages. Primed by a sample-barcoded 5' primer and a J-beta primer mix, a second PCR proceeded for about 6 to 12 cycles. MiXCR, applied by TCRdb to the 5' RACE reads, yields one record per CDR3 protein. Among 850,000 to 1,100,000 distinct CDR3 sequences listed, around two fifths were seen once. Sequencing input: blood. Receptors were obtained from a man aged 18 to 30 in good health.

The sample holds many counts of this clonotype. The chain uses TRBV13 and TRBJ2-5, with D hard to call. This CDR3 region has 13 residues. Per the germline V gene, CDR1 is PRHDT and CDR2 is FYEKMQ (reference sequence). V dropped 5 bases and J dropped 11 bases, with 18 bases sitting between them. The CDR3 is CASSNGPSLEQYF. The CDR3 nucleotides are TGTGCCAGCAGCAATGGACCGTCCTTGGAGCAGTACTTC.

This clonotype was observed a handful of times. The rearrangement links TRBV4-3 to TRBJ2-3, with D uncertain. This CDR3 comprises 17 residues. Trimming cost V 1 base and J 2 bases, with 16 bases left between them. The germline gives CDR1 LGHNA, CDR2 YSLEER. DNA for the CDR3: TGCGCCAGCAGCCAAGGGCGAGAAAGCCCGGTCACAGATACGCAGTATTTT. Translation: CASSQGRESPVTDTQYF.

With respect to this clonotype: A read error may be the cause here, since a much bigger clone is one base away. The chain is built from TRBV12-3 or TRBV12-4 and TRBJ2-3; no clear D gene. This CDR3 region has 13 residues. CDR3 in amino acids: CASSLENADTEYF. CDR3 DNA sequence: TGTGCCAGCAGTTTAGAAAATGCAGATACGGAGTATTTT.

This rearrangement joins TRBV20-1 to TRBJ2-4, with 12 bases matching TRBD2. Losses at the gene ends were 6 bases for V and 13 bases for J; bases not matched to a gene: 10. The germline CDR1 and CDR2 sequences are DFQATT and SNEGSKA (reference sequence). CDR3 length: 13 residues. This CDR3 is CSAPGLAGFGQYF. CDR3 in DNA: TGCAGTGCCCCGGGACTAGCGGGCTTTGGGCAGTACTTC.

V is TRBV6-2 or TRBV6-3 and J is TRBJ1-5; D unresolved. The CDR3 runs to 15 residues. V was pared by 7 bases and J by 0 bases, with 13 bases between. CDR1 and CDR2 from the germline V gene are MNHEY and SVGEGT. The CDR3 coding sequence is TGTGCCAGCACCACCCACCTCAATAGCAATCAGCCCCAGCATTTT. This gives the protein CASTTHLNSNQPQHF.

Comments on this clonotype: Possible read error: a much larger clone is one base away. The chain links TRBV29-1 to TRBJ2-1; 7 bases agree with TRBD1. Near its end, the DNA agrees better with TRBJ2-7, so the J call may be wrong. This CDR3 is built from 13 residues. CDR1 is SQVTM and CDR2 is ANQGSEA in the germline V gene. The CDR3 loop is CSVDRVYYNEQYF. The CDR3 DNA reads as TGCAGCGTAGACAGGGTTTACTACAATGAGCAGTACTTC.

This clonotype was observed a few times. CDR3 bases: TGCGCCAGCAGCCAAGATGCAGGGGCGGGCACTGAAGCTTTCTTT. It encodes CASSQDAGAGTEAFF. The rearrangement links TRBV4-3 to TRBJ1-1; TRBD1 is a possible D gene (6 bases). Trimming took off 0 bases at V and 4 bases at J, with 12 bases between the two ends. The CDR3 is made up of 15 amino acids. Germline assignment: CDR1 LGHNA and CDR2 YSLEER.

In this sample, this clonotype turned up many times. The chain couples TRBV4-2 to TRBJ1-5; the D gene is possibly TRBD1 (6 bases). This CDR3 comprises 13 residues. Trimming removed 4 bases at V and 4 bases at J, with 8 bases between. Germline loops: CDR1 LGHNA, CDR2 YNFKEQ. CDR3 DNA: TGTGCCAGCAGCCGCGGACAGAATCAGCCCCAGCATTTT. Translating gives CASSRGQNQPQHF.

This clonotype was detected only a few times. The gene calls are TRBV12-3 or TRBV12-4 and TRBJ1-2; D is unclear. Trimming shortened V by 1 base and J by 8 bases, and 8 bases separated the two germline ends. This CDR3 is built from 12 residues. The CDR3: CASSLGRRGYTF. The DNA of the CDR3 is TGTGCCAGCAGTTTAGGGCGGCGCGGCTACACCTTC.

This clonotype appeared a few times. The rearrangement joins TRBV4-2 to TRBJ1-1; TRBD1 might be the D (5 bases). V lost 0 bases and J lost 7, with 9 bases in between. Looked up from germline, CDR1 is LGHNA and CDR2 is YNFKEQ. The CDR3 is 13 amino acids. The CDR3 nucleotides read TGTGCCAGCAGCCAAGAACGGGGACTTGAAGCTTTCTTT. This translates into CASSQERGLEAFF.

In its sample, this clonotype was seen many times. The CDR3 nucleotides are TGTGCCAGCAGCCTATACAGGGGTACGCAGTATTTT. It encodes CASSLYRGTQYF. The chain combines TRBV7-2 with TRBJ2-3; the match to TRBD1 covers 7 bases. The CDR3 runs to 12 residues. J was trimmed by 8 bases and V by 5 bases; bases with no gene match: 4. The germline CDR1 and CDR2 sequences are SGHTA and FQGNSA.

This clonotype came up a few times. The V and J genes are TRBV12-3 or TRBV12-4 and TRBJ1-2, with 7 bases lining up with TRBD1. The V segment lost 4 bases and the J segment 1 base; nucleotides outside the gene matches: 9. This CDR3 spans 16 amino acids. The CDR3, as DNA: TGTGCCAGCAGTTCGGGCCCGGGACAGCTTAACTATGGCTACACCTTC. It encodes CASSSGPGQLNYGYTF.

A few counts support this clonotype. This CDR3 reads CASSLTSGGSDEQFF. CDR3 bases: TGTGCCAGCAGCCTGACTAGCGGGGGATCGGATGAGCAGTTCTTC. The V gene is TRBV4-2, the J gene TRBJ2-1; 12 bases are a match to TRBD2. J was trimmed by 8 bases and V by 4 bases; bases with no gene match: 6. This CDR3 has 15 amino acids. CDR1 is LGHNA and CDR2 is YNFKEQ in the germline V gene.

This clonotype showed up just a few times. The chain combines TRBV7-9 with TRBJ1-5; D not resolved. V was trimmed by 5 bases and J by 8 bases, leaving 13 bases between them. Germline CDR1 SEHNR, CDR2 FQNEAQ (reference sequence). The CDR3 spans 13 residues. The CDR3 reads CASSVDGVEPQHF. The CDR3 DNA sequence: TGTGCCAGCAGCGTAGACGGAGTGGAGCCCCAGCATTTT.

A few counts support this clonotype. This chain joins TRBV29-1 and TRBJ1-1, with a tentative D call TRBD1 (5 bases). Trimming pared 2 bases from V and 2 bases from J, leaving 18 bases between. CDR3 size: 16 residues. Germline assignment: CDR1 SQVTM and CDR2 ANQGSEA. Here the CDR3 DNA reads TGCAGCGTTGAAAGAACAGGAGGGAGGTTTAACACTGAAGCTTTCTTT. This encodes CSVERTGGRFNTEAFF.

This clonotype was counted a few times. The CDR3, as DNA: TGTGCCAGCACCCCTGACAGGGTGGACAATGAGCAGTTCTTC. It specifies CASTPDRVDNEQFF. This chain connects TRBV12-3 or TRBV12-4 to TRBJ2-1; TRBD1 agrees at 7 bases. J gave up 5 bases and V 7 bases, and 8 bases lay outside the gene matches. This CDR3 is 14 amino acids long.

The chain combines TRBV10-3 with TRBJ1-1; D is possibly TRBD1 (5 bases). This CDR3 spans 15 amino acids. Germline assignment: CDR1 ENHRY and CDR2 SYGVKD. V was shortened by 6 bases and J by 0 bases, with 14 bases between the two germline ends. The CDR3 bases are TGTGCCATCAGCGGGGCCGACGGGGTGAACACTGAAGCTTTCTTT. This encodes CAISGADGVNTEAFF.

This clonotype was recorded a few times. The genes are TRBV12-3 or TRBV12-4 and TRBJ2-1; possible D gene TRBD2, 7 bases. This CDR3 is built from 14 residues. The ends were cut back, 8 bases at V and 5 bases at J, with 16 bases in the middle. The CDR3 is CASRRSGTNNEQFF. CDR3 DNA sequence: TGTGCCAGCCGACGCAGCGGGACAAACAATGAGCAGTTCTTC.

A few counts support this clonotype. The chain joins TRBV7-2 to TRBJ2-1, with 12 positions matching TRBD2. The CDR3 is made up of 17 amino acids. The germline V gene has CDR1 SGHTA and CDR2 FQGNSA. Trimming removed 5 bases from V and 3 bases from J; junction bases left unmatched: 8. DNA of the CDR3: TGTGCCAGCAGCGTCGGACTAGCGGGGAACTACTACAATGAGCAGTTCTTC. Its translation is CASSVGLAGNYYNEQFF.

The gene calls are TRBV7-9 and TRBJ1-2; TRBD1 might be the D (6 bases). The CDR3 is 13 amino acids. Germline CDR1 is SEHNR and CDR2 is FQNEAQ (reference sequence). V was cut by 2 bases and J by 8 bases, with 12 bases left in between. Written as DNA, the CDR3 is TGTGCCAGCAGCTTAACACAGGGCTTAGGCTACACCTTC. This translates into CASSLTQGLGYTF.

V is TRBV20-1 and J is TRBJ2-4; 8 bases line up with TRBD1. The J call is in doubt because the DNA end fits TRBJ2-5 better. Germline loops: CDR1 DFQATT, CDR2 SNEGSKA (reference sequence). The CDR3 contains 14 residues. The CDR3 region has the DNA TGCAGTGCTAGAGCCCACAGGGGGGAGAAGACCCAGTACTTC. Amino acids: CSARAHRGEKTQYF.

This clonotype was seen ten or more times. The chain couples TRBV4-2 to TRBJ2-5, with D unresolved. V gave up 0 bases and J gave up 4 bases, with 12 bases separating them. The CDR3 has 15 residues. The germline V gene encodes CDR1 LGHNA and CDR2 YNFKEQ. CDR3 sequence reads: CASSQDVASGETQYF. Here the CDR3 DNA reads TGTGCCAGCAGCCAAGATGTTGCCTCAGGAGAGACCCAGTACTTC.